Each of the 17 T cell receptor beta chains below was sequenced from the same sample in a study of blood T cells in healthy people across ages. For the second PCR, which ran for about 7 to 11 cycles, a sample-barcoded 5' primer and a J-beta primer mix were used. TCRdb called the 5' RACE reads again in MiXCR, with one record for every CDR3 protein. The data show approximately 2,000,000 distinct CDR3 sequences, roughly two fifths seen once. Sequencing was done on a sample of blood. All receptors derive from a human donor in good health.

This sequence joins TRBV20-1 and TRBJ2-7, with D perhaps matching TRBD1 or TRBD2 (6 bases each). The CDR3 length is 15 residues. V gave up 6 bases and J gave up 5 bases, with 23 bases separating them. The V gene's germline CDR1 is DFQATT and CDR2 SNEGSKA (reference sequence). The CDR3 DNA reads TGCAGTGCCCTCGCGAATTGGGGGGCTATCAACGAGCAGTACTTC. Translating gives CSALANWGAINEQYF.

The V call is TRBV11-2, the J call TRBJ1-2; D is perhaps TRBD1 (6 bases). This CDR3 is built from 14 residues. From germline, CDR1 is SGHAT and CDR2 FQNNGV. Between the trimmed V and J ends, which lost 0 bases and 5 bases, there was a span of 10 bases. The CDR3 DNA reads as TGTGCCAGCAGCTTAGATTTCCAGGGGTATGGCTACACCTTC. This encodes CASSLDFQGYGYTF.

This clonotype has just a few counts. The CDR3 region is CASSYSTGSEAFF. The CDR3 region has the DNA TGTGCCAGCAGTTACTCGACAGGGTCCGAAGCTTTCTTT. V usage is TRBV6-5 and J usage is TRBJ1-1; TRBD1 agrees at 7 bases. The CDR3 has 13 residues. Germline V gene data show CDR1 as MNHEY and CDR2 as SVGAGI. V was pared by 0 bases and J by 8 bases, with 3 bases of the junction left unmatched.

This clonotype was recorded only once. One junction end disagrees with the germline gene, perhaps due to a read error. V usage is TRBV7-9 and J usage is TRBJ2-5, with 9 bases matching TRBD2. CDR3 length: 15 residues. CDR1 is SEHNR, CDR2 FQNEAQ, per germline (reference sequence). CDR3 protein: CAGSSIGLALETQYF. The CDR3 DNA reads as TGTGCCGGCAGCTCTATAGGACTAGCGTTGGAGACCCAGTACTTC. Full variable domain (missing parts from reference TRBV7-9 and TRBJ2-5): DTGVSQNPRHKITKRGQNVTFRCDPISEHNRLYWYRQTLGQGPEFLTYFQNEAQLEKSRLLSDRFSAERPKGSFSTLEIQRTEQGDSAMYLCAGSSIGLALETQYFGPGTRLLVL.

The CDR3 coding sequence is TGTGCCAGCAGCCATGAACGACACCCCTGGGGGAACACTGAAGCTTTCTTT. It is translated as CASSHERHPWGNTEAFF. The chain links TRBV14 to TRBJ1-1; D is unresolved. V gave up 3 bases and J gave up 1 base, with 18 bases separating them. Germline lookup yields CDR1 SGHDN and CDR2 FVKESK. This CDR3 is built from 17 residues.

This rearrangement joins TRBV27 to TRBJ1-2, with D maybe TRBD1 (6 bases). The ends were cut back, 5 bases at V and 6 bases at J, with 22 bases in the middle. Germline CDR1 reads MNHEY; CDR2 reads SMNVEV (reference sequence). This CDR3 has 16 residues. CDR3 sequence: CASSRVGAQFFNGYTF. Here the CDR3 DNA reads TGTGCCAGCAGTCGTGTGGGGGCGCAGTTCTTTAATGGCTACACCTTC.

The rearrangement joins TRBV29-1 to TRBJ1-4; D is perhaps TRBD1 (5 bases). From germline, CDR1 is SQVTM and CDR2 ANQGSEA. Trimming took off 7 bases at V and 7 bases at J, with 10 bases between the two ends. The CDR3 extends over 11 amino acids. Here the CDR3 DNA reads TGCAGCGCCGGGGGTGGTGAAAAACTGTTTTTT. This codes for CSAGGGEKLFF. The full variable domain, completed using reference TRBV29-1 and TRBJ1-4, is SAVISQKPSRDICQRGTSLTIQCQVDSQVTMMFWYRQQPGQSLTLIATANQGSEATYESGFVIDKFPISRPNLTFSTLTVSNMSPEDSSIYLCSAGGGEKLFFGSGTQLSVL.

This chain joins TRBV21-1 and TRBJ1-1. TRBV21-1 is marked as a pseudogene. This CDR3 has 16 amino acids. The CDR3 DNA reads as TGTGCCAGCAGCAAAAGGCCCCAGGGCCAGAACACTGAAGCTTTCTTT. Its protein product is CASSKRPQGQNTEAFF.

This rearrangement joins TRBV7-9 to TRBJ2-5; weak D call: TRBD1 (5 bases). The CDR3 spans 13 residues. V lost 5 bases and J lost 13, with 20 bases in between. From germline, CDR1 is SEHNR and CDR2 FQNEAQ (reference sequence). CDR3 sequence: CASSADNTGLRYF. The CDR3 bases are TGTGCCAGCAGCGCAGACAACACAGGCCTTAGGTACTTC.

The V and J genes are TRBV7-3 and TRBJ1-1, with D maybe TRBD1 (5 bases). The CDR3 extends over 13 amino acids. V was trimmed by 4 bases and J by 6 bases, leaving 12 bases between them. Germline lookup yields CDR1 SGHTA and CDR2 FQGTGA. The CDR3 DNA follows: TGTGCCAGCAGCTCAGGAGTAGGGGCTGAAGCTTTCTTT. This gives the protein CASSSGVGAEAFF.

The gene calls are TRBV7-2 and TRBJ2-1; D unclear. The germline CDR1 and CDR2 sequences are SGHTA and FQGNSA. V dropped 2 bases and J dropped 8 bases, with 7 bases sitting between them. The CDR3 is made up of 12 amino acids. Written as DNA, the CDR3 is TGTGCCAGCAGCTTACGGTTAGATGAGCAGTTCTTC. This translates into CASSLRLDEQFF.

This sequence joins TRBV12-3 or TRBV12-4 and TRBJ2-7; TRBD1 agrees at 12 bases. V was pared by 3 bases and J by 3 bases, with 6 bases of the junction left unmatched. The CDR3 is made up of 16 amino acids. The CDR3 nucleotides read TGTGCCAGCAGTTTTCCGGGACAGGGGGCACACTACGAGCAGTACTTC. Translating gives CASSFPGQGAHYEQYF.

As regards this clonotype: An end of the junction does not agree with germline; a read error may underlie this. The J gene is TRBJ2-5, the V gene TRBV20-1; D gene uncertain. The CDR3 consists of 14 residues. Germline V CDR1 and CDR2: DFQATT, SNEGSKA (reference sequence). CDR3 region: CSARDARTEETQHF. The CDR3 region has the DNA TGCAGTGCTAGAGATGCCCGAACCGAGGAGACCCAGCACTTC.

V and J are TRBV7-8 and TRBJ2-3, with unresolved D. The CDR3 spans 15 residues. Germline V gene sequence: CDR1 SGHVS, CDR2 FQNEAQ. Trimming stripped 5 bases from V and 4 bases from J, with 16 bases between. The CDR3 is CASSTDLSIADTQYF. The CDR3 DNA reads as TGTGCCAGCAGCACAGACCTATCCATTGCAGATACGCAGTATTTT.

The chain uses TRBV11-1 and TRBJ2-2; no clear D. V shed 2 bases and J shed 6 bases, with 7 bases lying between them. Germline assignment: CDR1 SGHAT and CDR2 FQDESV (reference sequence). CDR3 length: 13 amino acids. CDR3 sequence (DNA): TGTGCCAGCAGCTTAAACGGACCCGGGGAGCTGTTTTTT. Its translation: CASSLNGPGELFF.

The chain employs TRBV28 and TRBJ2-7; D ambiguous. Germline lookup yields CDR1 MDHEN and CDR2 SYDVKM. The CDR3 has 14 residues. Trimming took 2 bases from V and 1 from J, leaving 9 bases between them. The CDR3 DNA reads as TGTGCCAGCAGTTTAAGAGTCGCGTCCTACGAGCAGTACTTC. It translates to CASSLRVASYEQYF.

The chain couples TRBV20-1 to TRBJ1-6; TRBD1 might be the D (6 bases). V was cut by 7 bases and J by 10 bases, with 23 bases left in between. Germline loops: CDR1 DFQATT, CDR2 SNEGSKA (reference sequence). The CDR3 has 15 residues. Here the CDR3 DNA reads TGCAGTGGGACCATCCGGGGGGCAGCGCGATCACCCCTCCACTTT. This translates into CSGTIRGAARSPLHF.